Below are 25 T cell receptor beta chains sequenced from a single sample in a study of T cell changes during pregnancy in multiple sclerosis. Assay used: immunoSEQ multiplex PCR; TCRdb lists only in-frame clones, some missing. The profile covers some 60,000 clones, with 85% to 90% appearing a single time and approximately 5% taken by the ten largest. The sequenced sample consisted of peripheral blood from another person, used as feeder cells. The receptors shown here come from a human donor whose cells served as feeder cells for cultures in a pregnancy study.

The chain recombines TRBV2 with TRBJ2-5, with 7 nucleotides matching TRBD2. Unmatched junction bases numbered 10, after V lost 4 bases and J lost 5 bases. Germline V CDR1 and CDR2: SNHLY, FYNNEI. This CDR3 is 15 amino acids long. The CDR3 coding sequence is TGTGCCAGCAGTGCCCTGGCGGGAGTGGGGGAGACCCAGTACTTC. The encoded protein is CASSALAGVGETQYF.

The chain recombines TRBV29-1 with TRBJ1-2; 11 bases fit TRBD1. Germline CDR1 SQVTM, CDR2 ANQGSEA. J was trimmed by 5 bases and V by 7 bases; bases with no gene match: 6. The CDR3 runs 13 residues. CDR3 sequence reads: CSGGQGARYGYTF. The CDR3 DNA is TGCAGCGGAGGACAGGGGGCGAGGTATGGCTACACCTTC.

In the case of this clone: The junction departs from germline at one end; a sequencing error may be responsible. V gene TRBV2 combines with J gene TRBJ2-4; 9 nucleotides agree with TRBD1. Germline CDR1 SNHLY, CDR2 FYNNEI. CDR3 size: 11 residues. CDR3 residues: CASSPGTGQKF. The DNA of the CDR3 is TGTGCCAGCAGCCCGGGGACAGGGCAGAAATTC.

This sequence joins TRBV7-2 and TRBJ2-7; D might be TRBD2 (6 bases). In germline, CDR1 is SGHTA, CDR2 FQGNSA. Trimming shortened V by 0 bases and J by 3 bases, and 21 bases separated the two germline ends. The CDR3 contains 18 residues. The CDR3 sequence: CASSLAAGTHRLFYEQYF. CDR3 DNA: TGTGCCAGCAGCTTAGCCGCCGGGACTCACCGACTCTTCTACGAGCAGTACTTC.

V gene TRBV6-1 combines with J gene TRBJ2-7; D is possibly TRBD1 (8 bases). The CDR3 spans 13 residues. The germline V gene encodes CDR1 MNHNS and CDR2 SASEGT. CDR3: CAAAQGGFNEQYF. DNA of the CDR3: TGTGCAGCAGCACAGGGGGGGTTCAACGAGCAGTACTTC.

The rearrangement joins TRBV5-1 to TRBJ2-3; D call uncertain. The germline V gene has CDR1 SGHRS and CDR2 YFSETQ. The V and J ends lost 3 bases and 3 bases respectively, with 11 bases between them. The CDR3 totals 14 residues. The CDR3 spells CASSSLVATDTQYF. CDR3 sequence (DNA): TGCGCCAGCAGCTCGCTGGTCGCGACAGATACGCAGTATTTT.

J is TRBJ2-7 and V is TRBV9; 7 bases map to TRBD2. Germline V CDR1 and CDR2: SGDLS, YYNGEE. The CDR3 totals 16 residues. J was trimmed by 6 bases and V by 3 bases; bases with no gene match: 15. CDR3 in DNA: TGTGCCAGCAGCGCCGAGGCAGCGGGGAACCGGTTCGAGCAGTACTTC. Amino acids: CASSAEAAGNRFEQYF.

This clone was seen a handful of times. The chain joins TRBV30 to TRBJ2-7, with D perhaps TRBD2 (6 bases). Between the trimmed V and J ends, which lost 4 bases and 5 bases, there was a span of 12 bases. CDR1 is GTSNPN, CDR2 SVGIG, per germline (reference sequence). The CDR3 extends over 12 amino acids. The CDR3 spells CAWNGRRDEQYF. CDR3 coding DNA: TGTGCCTGGAACGGGCGGAGGGACGAGCAGTACTTC.

J is TRBJ2-7 and V is TRBV7-9, with a tentative D call TRBD1 (6 bases). Germline CDR1 and CDR2: SEHNR and FQNEAQ (reference sequence). There are 13 residues in the CDR3. The chain's CDR3 is CAYEEGGPYEQYF. The CDR3 DNA follows: TGTGCATACGAGGAAGGGGGTCCCTACGAGCAGTACTTC.

V gene TRBV19 combines with J gene TRBJ1-2, with D possibly matching TRBD1 (5 bases). The CDR3 is made up of 17 amino acids. Trimming removed 4 bases from V and 0 bases from J, with 18 bases in between. From germline, CDR1 is LNHDA and CDR2 SQIVND (reference sequence). The CDR3 reads CASSTLMGGISNYGYTF. The CDR3, as DNA: TGTGCCAGTAGTACCCTGATGGGGGGAATCTCTAACTATGGCTACACCTTC.

The chain employs TRBV7-2 and TRBJ2-6; D gene unclear. With 1 base removed from V and 3 bases from J, the gap between germline ends came to 10 bases. The CDR3 contains 16 residues. Germline values: CDR1 SGHTA, CDR2 FQGNSA. The CDR3 DNA sequence: TGTGCCAGCAGCTTAGTCCCCCTGGGTGGGGCCAACGTCCTGACTTTC. It is translated as CASSLVPLGGANVLTF. Full variable domain (rest looked up from reference TRBV7-2 and TRBJ2-6): GAGVSQSPSNKVTEKGKDVELRCDPISGHTALYWYRQSLGQGLEFLIYFQGNSAPDKSGLPSDRFSAERTGGSVSTLTIQRTQQEDSAVYLCASSLVPLGGANVLTFGAGSRLTVL.

The chain employs TRBV6-1 and TRBJ2-1; 7 bases map to TRBD1. The CDR3 consists of 14 residues. Trimming at V came to 6 bases and at J to 7 bases, leaving 9 bases not matched to a gene. The germline V gene encodes CDR1 MNHNS and CDR2 SASEGT. CDR3 amino acids: CASRGRQGQNEQFF. CDR3 bases: TGTGCCAGCAGAGGGAGACAGGGTCAAAATGAGCAGTTCTTC.

The V gene is TRBV2, the J gene TRBJ2-7, with 14 bases fitting TRBD2. This CDR3 region has 14 residues. V lost 6 bases to trimming and J lost 3 bases; unmatched junction nucleotides: 1. The V gene's germline CDR1 is SNHLY and CDR2 FYNNEI. CDR3: CASRGLAGDYEQYF. DNA of the CDR3: TGTGCCAGCAGGGGACTAGCGGGAGACTACGAGCAGTACTTC. Complete variable domain (other parts from reference TRBV2 and TRBJ2-7): EPEVTQTPSHQVTQMGQEVILRCVPISNHLYFYWYRQILGQKVEFLVSFYNNEISEKSEIFDDQFSVERPDGSNFTLKIRSTKLEDSAMYFCASRGLAGDYEQYFGPGTRLTVT.

The gene calls are TRBV6-1 and TRBJ2-1; the D gene is possibly TRBD1 (7 bases). This CDR3 has 13 amino acids. V was clipped by 6 bases and J by 7 bases, with 13 bases between them. Germline CDR1 is MNHNS and CDR2 is SASEGT. The CDR3 DNA is TGTGCCAGCAGCTTACAGGGGAGGAATGAGCAGTTCTTC. Its protein is CASSLQGRNEQFF.

The chain links TRBV19 to TRBJ2-7, with D possibly being TRBD1 or TRBD2 (5 bases each). Trimming removed 1 base at V and 3 bases at J, with 16 bases between. Germline-derived CDR1 and CDR2 are LNHDA and SQIVND (reference sequence). The CDR3 has 16 residues. CDR3: CASSIGGRKALYEQYF. CDR3 DNA: TGTGCCAGTAGTATAGGGGGACGGAAGGCCCTCTACGAGCAGTACTTC.

The chain combines TRBV6-4 with TRBJ2-3; TRBD2 agrees at 11 bases. Germline CDR1 MRHNA, CDR2 SNTAGT. The junction had 2 bases not matched to a gene; V was cut back by 0 bases and J by 6 bases. This CDR3 is 15 amino acids long. The chain's CDR3 is CASSDSSGGADTQYF. The CDR3 nucleotides read TGTGCCAGCAGTGACTCTAGCGGGGGGGCCGATACGCAGTATTTT.

This chain links TRBV20-1 with TRBJ1-2; D not certain. Germline V CDR1 and CDR2: DFQATT, SNEGSKA (reference sequence). The V end was cut by 3 bases, the J end by 1 base, with 3 bases between. This CDR3 contains 11 residues. CDR3 in amino acids: CSASNNYGYTF. In DNA form, the CDR3 reads TGCAGTGCTAGCAATAACTATGGCTACACCTTC.

The chain is built from TRBV6-5 and TRBJ1-2, with D possibly TRBD1 on 5 matching bases. Trimming removed 0 bases from V and 4 bases from J, with 12 bases in between. Germline V gives CDR1 MNHEY, CDR2 SVGAGI. This CDR3 has 15 residues. CDR3 coding DNA: TGTGCCAGCAGTTACTCGAAGGCTCAGGGCTATGGCTACACCTTC. This sequence encodes CASSYSKAQGYGYTF.

The chain combines TRBV5-1 with TRBJ2-1; no definite D call. V was pared by 4 bases and J by 5 bases, with 16 bases between. Germline V gives CDR1 SGHRS, CDR2 YFSETQ. The length of the CDR3 is 15 residues. CDR3 coding DNA: TGCGCCAGCAGCCCCCCCGGAACAGCAAACAATGAGCAGTTCTTC. Protein: CASSPPGTANNEQFF. Complete variable domain (other parts from reference TRBV5-1 and TRBJ2-1): KAGVTQTPRYLIKTRGQQVTLSCSPISGHRSVSWYQQTPGQGLQFLFEYFSETQRNKGNFPGRFSGRQFSNSRSEMNVSTLELGDSALYLCASSPPGTANNEQFFGPGTRLTVL.

The count of this clone is one. The V call is TRBV30, the J call TRBJ2-1; maybe TRBD1 (6 bases). The CDR3 is 13 residues long. Per the germline V gene, CDR1 is GTSNPN and CDR2 is SVGIG (reference sequence). Between the trimmed V and J ends, which lost 3 bases and 4 bases, there was a span of 10 bases. Here the CDR3 DNA reads TGTGCCTGGAGCTTCGGGACATACAATGAGCAGTTCTTC. Encoded protein: CAWSFGTYNEQFF.

The gene calls are TRBV6-5 and TRBJ2-1; D is unresolved. Per germline, CDR1 MNHEY and CDR2 SVGAGI. The CDR3 spans 13 residues. Trimming removed 2 bases from V and 2 bases from J, with 4 bases in between. The CDR3 DNA reads as TGTGCCAGCAGTTACAACGCCTACAATGAGCAGTTCTTC. This encodes CASSYNAYNEQFF.

The table lists this clone with a few counts. The chain carries TRBV30 and TRBJ1-5; 9 nucleotides agree with TRBD1. Trimming cost V 2 bases and J 9 bases; bases outside gene matches: 8. This CDR3 region has 14 residues. From germline, CDR1 is GTSNPN and CDR2 SVGIG (reference sequence). CDR3 in amino acids: CAWSRDRVVGPQHF. CDR3 DNA: TGTGCCTGGAGTCGGGACAGGGTGGTCGGGCCCCAGCATTTT.

The chain links TRBV7-3 to TRBJ1-1, with D unclear. CDR1 and CDR2 (germline): SGHTA, FQGTGA. This CDR3 has 14 residues. Trimming shortened V by 5 bases and J by 1 base, and 11 bases separated the two germline ends. The CDR3 loop is CASSPTATNTEAFF. The CDR3 DNA is TGTGCCAGCAGCCCCACGGCTACGAACACTGAAGCTTTCTTT.

This sequence joins TRBV5-1 and TRBJ2-7; a possible D gene is TRBD1 (6 bases). This CDR3 has 14 residues. Germline V lookup: CDR1 SGHRS, CDR2 YFSETQ. V lost 5 bases and J lost 2, with 14 bases in between. The CDR3 bases are TGCGCCAGCAGGAGAGTACAGGGACCCTACGAGCAGTACTTC. The encoded protein is CASRRVQGPYEQYF.

This clone was picked up one time. The chain recombines TRBV5-1 with TRBJ2-5; D gene ambiguous. Germline V gives CDR1 SGHRS, CDR2 YFSETQ. V lost 0 bases, J lost 0 bases, and 3 bases lay in between. The length of the CDR3 is 13 residues. The CDR3 spells CASSLAHQETQYF. In DNA form, the CDR3 reads TGCGCCAGCAGCTTGGCCCACCAAGAGACCCAGTACTTC.